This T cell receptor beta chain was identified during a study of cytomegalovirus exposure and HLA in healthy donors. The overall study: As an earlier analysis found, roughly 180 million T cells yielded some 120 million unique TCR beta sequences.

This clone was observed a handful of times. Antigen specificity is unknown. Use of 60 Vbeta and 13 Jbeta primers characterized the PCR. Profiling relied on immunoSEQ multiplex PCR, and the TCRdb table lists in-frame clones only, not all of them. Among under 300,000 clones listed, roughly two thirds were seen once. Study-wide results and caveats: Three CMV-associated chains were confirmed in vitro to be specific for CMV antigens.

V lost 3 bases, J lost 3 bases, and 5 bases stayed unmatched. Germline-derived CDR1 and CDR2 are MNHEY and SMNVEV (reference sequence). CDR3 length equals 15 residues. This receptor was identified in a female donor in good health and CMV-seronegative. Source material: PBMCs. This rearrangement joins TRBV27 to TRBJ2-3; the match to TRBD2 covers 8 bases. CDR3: CASSFRAGETDTQYF. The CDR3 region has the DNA TGTGCCAGCAGTTTCCGAGCGGGAGAGACAGATACGCAGTATTTT.